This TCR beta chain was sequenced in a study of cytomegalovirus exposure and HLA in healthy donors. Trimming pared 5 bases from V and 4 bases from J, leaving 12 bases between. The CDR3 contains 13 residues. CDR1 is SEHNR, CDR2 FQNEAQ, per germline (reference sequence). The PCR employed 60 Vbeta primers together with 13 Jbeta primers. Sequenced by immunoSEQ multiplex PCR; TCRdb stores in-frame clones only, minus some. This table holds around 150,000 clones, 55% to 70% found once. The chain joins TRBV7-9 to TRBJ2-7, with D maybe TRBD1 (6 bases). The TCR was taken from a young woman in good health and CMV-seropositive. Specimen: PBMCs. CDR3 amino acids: CASSPDGQYEQYF. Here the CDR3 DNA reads TGTGCCAGCAGCCCCGACGGACAGTACGAGCAGTACTTC.